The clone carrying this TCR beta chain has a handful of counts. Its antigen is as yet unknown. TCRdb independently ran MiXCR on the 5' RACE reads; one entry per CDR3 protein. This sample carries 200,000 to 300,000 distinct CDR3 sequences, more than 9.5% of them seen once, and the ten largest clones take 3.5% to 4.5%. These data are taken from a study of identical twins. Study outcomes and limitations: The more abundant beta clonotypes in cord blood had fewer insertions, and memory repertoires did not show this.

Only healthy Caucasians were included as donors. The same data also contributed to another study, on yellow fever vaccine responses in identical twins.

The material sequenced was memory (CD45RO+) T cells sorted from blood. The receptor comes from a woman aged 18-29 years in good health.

The CDR3 DNA is TGTGCCAGCAGCTTGGGGCTAGCGGGGTTACAAGAGACCCAGTACTTC. Translating it yields CASSLGLAGLQETQYF. The chain carries TRBV5-6 and TRBJ2-5, with 9 bases aligning to TRBD2. From germline, CDR1 is SGHDT and CDR2 YYEEEE. This CDR3 has 16 residues. Trimming took 0 bases from V and 2 from J; bases not matched to a gene: 5.